These 4 T cell receptor beta chains came from one sample sequenced in a study of tumor and adjacent non-tumor tissue in lung cancer. TCRbeta libraries were built with three rounds of nested PCR, modified from ARM-PCR. TCRdb called the multiplex PCR reads again in MiXCR, with one record for every CDR3 protein. Found here are some 95,000 distinct CDR3 sequences, 75% to 85% of them singletons; the top ten hold less than 40%. The template was RNA from unsorted bulk tissue. The normal lung tissue was taken more than 3 cm from the tumor edge. Sequenced: distant non-tumor lung tissue. Source of these receptors: a man aged 55 to 70 with small cell lung cancer.

This clonotype was counted at least ten times. V and J are TRBV24-1 and TRBJ1-5; D is uncertain. Germline CDR1 is KGHDR and CDR2 is SFDVKD. CDR3 size: 13 residues. Between the trimmed V and J ends, which lost 4 bases and 7 bases, there was a span of 10 bases. CDR3 region: CATSDFEGQPQHF. CDR3 coding DNA: TGTGCCACCAGTGACTTTGAAGGGCAGCCCCAGCATTTT.

Details on this clonotype: Likely a read error: the CDR3 ends without its conserved phenylalanine or tryptophan. This chain links TRBV10-3 with TRBJ1-5; 7 nucleotides agree with TRBD1. CDR1 and CDR2 (germline): ENHRY, SYGVKD. The CDR3 consists of 12 residues. J gave up 4 bases and V 8 bases, and 2 bases lay outside the gene matches. The chain's CDR3 is CAIGDRNQPQHS. In DNA, the CDR3 is TGTGCCATCGGGGACAGAAATCAGCCCCAGCATTCT.

As regards this clonotype: One junction end does not reproduce the germline sequence, and a read error may be involved. The chain employs TRBV11-2 and TRBJ2-3; 10 bases align to TRBD2. The CDR3 extends over 16 amino acids. CDR1 is SGHAT, CDR2 FQNNGV, per germline. CDR3: CASSHTSGNSTDMQYF. In DNA, the CDR3 is TGTGCCAGCAGTCACACTAGCGGGAATAGCACAGATATGCAGTATTTT.

As for this clonotype: This may be a read error, as it is one base from a much larger clone. This rearrangement joins TRBV20-1 to TRBJ2-1; a weak D match, TRBD2 (6 bases). The length of the CDR3 is 15 residues. Germline V gene lookup returns CDR1 DFQATT and CDR2 SNEGSKA (reference sequence). The CDR3 protein is CRASVGRFTYNEQFF. CDR3 coding DNA: TGCAGAGCTAGTGTCGGGAGATTCACCTACAATGAGCAGTTCTTC.